This TCR beta chain derives from a study of control samples from healthy donors and cancer patients. Sequenced by immunoSEQ multiplex PCR; TCRdb stores in-frame clones only, minus some. This repertoire shows around 110,000 clones, 85% to 90% found once; its top ten account for around 1.1%. This clone came up once. Germline loops: CDR1 MDHEN, CDR2 SYDVKM. J gave up 5 bases and V 5 bases, and 10 bases lay outside the gene matches. This CDR3 is built from 15 residues. The receptor's source is a woman aged 45 to 65 with colorectal cancer. The rearrangement links TRBV28 to TRBJ2-3; 7 nucleotides align to TRBD1. Sequencing was performed on PBMCs. The CDR3 DNA reads as TGTGCCAGCAGTCCTCAGACAGGGAATCGAGATACGCAGTATTTT. Its protein product is CASSPQTGNRDTQYF.